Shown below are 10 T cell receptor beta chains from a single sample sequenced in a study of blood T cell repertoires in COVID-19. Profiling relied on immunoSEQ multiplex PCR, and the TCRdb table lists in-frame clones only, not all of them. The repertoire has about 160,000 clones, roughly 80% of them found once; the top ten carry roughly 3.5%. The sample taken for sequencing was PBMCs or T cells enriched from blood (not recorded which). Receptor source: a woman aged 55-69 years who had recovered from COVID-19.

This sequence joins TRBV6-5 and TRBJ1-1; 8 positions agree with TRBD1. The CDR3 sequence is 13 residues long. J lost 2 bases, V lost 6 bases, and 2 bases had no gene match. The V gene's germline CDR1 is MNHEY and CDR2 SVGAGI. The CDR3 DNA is TGTGCCAGCAGGACAGGGGCAAACACTGAAGCTTTCTTT. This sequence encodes CASRTGANTEAFF.

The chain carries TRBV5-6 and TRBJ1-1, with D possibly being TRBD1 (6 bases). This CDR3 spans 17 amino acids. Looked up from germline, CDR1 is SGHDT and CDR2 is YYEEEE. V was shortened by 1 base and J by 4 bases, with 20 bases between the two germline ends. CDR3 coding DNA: TGTGCCAGCAGCTTGTCCACCCGTCGGGGGGCGTCCACTGAAGCTTTCTTT. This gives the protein CASSLSTRRGASTEAFF.

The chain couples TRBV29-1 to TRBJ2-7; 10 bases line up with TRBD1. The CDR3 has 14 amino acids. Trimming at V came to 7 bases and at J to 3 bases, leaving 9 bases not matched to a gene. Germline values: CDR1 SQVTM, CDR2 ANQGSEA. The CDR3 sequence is CSAQGDRGLYEQYF. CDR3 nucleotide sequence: TGCAGCGCCCAGGGAGACAGGGGGCTCTACGAGCAGTACTTC.

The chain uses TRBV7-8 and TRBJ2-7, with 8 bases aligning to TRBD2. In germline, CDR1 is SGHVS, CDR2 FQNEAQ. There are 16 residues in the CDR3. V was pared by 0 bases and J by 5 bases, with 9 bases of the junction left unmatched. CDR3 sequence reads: CASSLAYRGGPNEQYF. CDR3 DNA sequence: TGTGCCAGCAGCTTAGCCTACCGGGGGGGGCCCAACGAGCAGTACTTC.

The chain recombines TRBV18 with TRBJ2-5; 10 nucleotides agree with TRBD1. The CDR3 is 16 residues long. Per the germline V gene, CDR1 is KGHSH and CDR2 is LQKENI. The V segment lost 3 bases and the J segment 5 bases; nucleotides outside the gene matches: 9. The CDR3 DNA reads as TGTGCCAGCTCACCGTCAAGAGACAGGGGGCGGGAGACCCAGTACTTC. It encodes CASSPSRDRGRETQYF.

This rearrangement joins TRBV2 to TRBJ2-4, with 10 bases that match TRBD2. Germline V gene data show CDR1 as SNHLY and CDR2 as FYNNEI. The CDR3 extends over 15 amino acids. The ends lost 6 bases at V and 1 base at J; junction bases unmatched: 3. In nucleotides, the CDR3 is TGTGCCAGCAGGGGGGGACTAGCGGCCAAAAACATTCAGTACTTC. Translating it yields CASRGGLAAKNIQYF.

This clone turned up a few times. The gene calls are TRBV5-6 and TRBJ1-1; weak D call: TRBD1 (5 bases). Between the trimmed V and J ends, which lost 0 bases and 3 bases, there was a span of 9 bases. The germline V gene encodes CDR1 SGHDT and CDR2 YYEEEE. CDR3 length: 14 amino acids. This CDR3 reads CASSLGWGDTEAFF. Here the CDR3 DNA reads TGTGCCAGCAGCTTGGGATGGGGGGACACTGAAGCTTTCTTT.

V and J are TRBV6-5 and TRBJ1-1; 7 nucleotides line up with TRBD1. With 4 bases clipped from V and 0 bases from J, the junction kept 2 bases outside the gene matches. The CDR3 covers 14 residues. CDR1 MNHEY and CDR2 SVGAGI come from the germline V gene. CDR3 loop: CASSLQGLNTEAFF. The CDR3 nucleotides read TGTGCCAGCAGTTTACAGGGGCTGAACACTGAAGCTTTCTTT.

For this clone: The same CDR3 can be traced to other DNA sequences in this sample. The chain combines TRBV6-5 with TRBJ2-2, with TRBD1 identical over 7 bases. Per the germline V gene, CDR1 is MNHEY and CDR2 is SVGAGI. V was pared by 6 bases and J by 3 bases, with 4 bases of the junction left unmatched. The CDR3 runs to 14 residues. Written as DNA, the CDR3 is TGTGCCAGCAGCCGGGACAGTCACACCGGGGAGCTGTTTTTT. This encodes CASSRDSHTGELFF.

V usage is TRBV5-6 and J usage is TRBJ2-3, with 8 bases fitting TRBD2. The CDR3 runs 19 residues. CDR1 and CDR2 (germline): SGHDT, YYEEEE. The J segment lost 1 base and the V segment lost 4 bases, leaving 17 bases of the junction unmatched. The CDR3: CASSRYVLYGGAGTDTQYF. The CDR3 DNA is TGTGCCAGCAGCCGTTACGTGTTGTACGGGGGGGCCGGCACAGATACGCAGTATTTT.